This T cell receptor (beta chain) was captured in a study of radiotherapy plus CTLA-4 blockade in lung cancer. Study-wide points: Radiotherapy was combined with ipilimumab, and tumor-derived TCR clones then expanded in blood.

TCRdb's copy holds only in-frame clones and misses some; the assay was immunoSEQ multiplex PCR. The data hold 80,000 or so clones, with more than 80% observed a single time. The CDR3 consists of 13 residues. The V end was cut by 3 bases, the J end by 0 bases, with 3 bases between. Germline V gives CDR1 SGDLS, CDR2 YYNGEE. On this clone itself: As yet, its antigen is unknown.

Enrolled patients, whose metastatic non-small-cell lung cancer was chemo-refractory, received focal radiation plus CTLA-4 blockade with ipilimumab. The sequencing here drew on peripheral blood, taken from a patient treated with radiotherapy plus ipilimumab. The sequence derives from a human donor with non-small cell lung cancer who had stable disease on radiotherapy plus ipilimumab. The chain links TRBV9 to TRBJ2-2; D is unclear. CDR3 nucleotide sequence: TGTGCCAGCAGCGACGCGAACACCGGGGAGCTGTTTTTT. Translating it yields CASSDANTGELFF.